Below are 23 T cell receptor beta chains sequenced from a single sample in a study of blood T cells in healthy people across ages. Next came a second PCR, run for roughly 6 to 11 cycles, which used a sample-barcoded 5' primer along with a J-beta primer mix. A single record per CDR3 protein comes from TCRdb applying MiXCR to the 5' RACE reads. The table lists around 1.1 million distinct CDR3 sequences, more than 30% of them singletons. Source material: blood. These receptors were taken from a man between 18 and 35 years old in good health.

V and J are TRBV12-3 or TRBV12-4 and TRBJ2-7; a possible D gene is TRBD1 (6 bases). The V and J ends lost 5 bases and 5 bases respectively, with 19 bases between them. CDR3 size: 15 residues. The CDR3 spells CASSPLMTGTNEQYF. The CDR3 region has the DNA TGTGCCAGCAGTCCCCTAATGACAGGTACCAACGAGCAGTACTTC.

This clonotype has more than one count but fewer than ten. V usage is TRBV7-3 and J usage is TRBJ1-1; 9 bases line up with TRBD1. Germline CDR1 is SGHTA and CDR2 is FQGTGA. This CDR3 has 13 amino acids. V gave up 6 bases and J gave up 7 bases; unmatched junction bases: 6. The CDR3 sequence: CASSWTGVGEAFF. DNA of the CDR3: TGTGCCAGCAGTTGGACAGGGGTGGGTGAAGCTTTCTTT.

The CDR3 DNA reads as TGTGCCATCAGTGCAACGGGGACTGAAGCTTTCTTT. The encoded protein is CAISATGTEAFF. The V gene is TRBV10-3, the J gene TRBJ1-1; D is undetermined. V was cut by 4 bases and J by 5 bases, with 8 bases left in between. The CDR3 covers 12 residues. Germline lookup yields CDR1 ENHRY and CDR2 SYGVKD.

Of note for this clonotype: Since a much larger clone is just one base distant, this may be a read error. CDR3 residues: CASSLSPETQFF. CDR3 DNA: TGTGCCAGCAGCTTATCCCCGGAGACCCAGTTCTTC. This rearrangement joins TRBV13 to TRBJ2-1, with unresolved D. Looked up from germline, CDR1 is PRHDT and CDR2 is FYEKMQ (reference sequence). This CDR3 comprises 12 residues. V dropped 2 bases and J dropped 13 bases, with 12 bases sitting between them.

This clonotype was counted a few times. The chain employs TRBV6-4 and TRBJ2-3, with a tentative D call TRBD2 (6 bases). The CDR3 contains 13 residues. Between the trimmed V and J ends, which lost 3 bases and 8 bases, there was a span of 12 bases. Germline CDR1 is MRHNA and CDR2 is SNTAGT. CDR3: CASSEDWRGTQYF. The CDR3 bases are TGTGCCAGCAGTGAGGACTGGCGGGGTACGCAGTATTTT.

The chain employs TRBV20-1 and TRBJ2-3; tentative D call: TRBD2 (7 bases). The CDR3 runs to 14 residues. Trimming pared 2 bases from V and 3 bases from J, leaving 12 bases between. Per germline, CDR1 DFQATT and CDR2 SNEGSKA (reference sequence). CDR3 in DNA: TGCAGTGCTAGAAGGGGGGGCAGGACAGATACGCAGTATTTT. It specifies CSARRGGRTDTQYF.

The chain employs TRBV6-5 and TRBJ1-6; TRBD1 aligns across 10 bases. The CDR3 runs 16 residues. Germline lookup yields CDR1 MNHEY and CDR2 SVGAGI. The trim removed 5 bases at V and 5 bases at J, leaving 6 bases unmatched. In DNA, the CDR3 is TGTGCCAGCAGTCGCCCGGGACAGGGGCATAATTCACCCCTCCACTTT. This encodes CASSRPGQGHNSPLHF.

This clonotype came up once. The chain is built from TRBV4-3 and TRBJ2-2; 7 nucleotides align to TRBD2. CDR3 size: 17 residues. CDR1 and CDR2 from the germline V gene are LGHNA and YSLEER. The V gene end was trimmed by 0 bases and the J gene end by 0 bases; junction bases not matched to a gene: 4. CDR3 residues: CASSQEGGGTNTGELFF. CDR3 coding DNA: TGCGCCAGCAGCCAAGAGGGCGGGGGTACGAACACCGGGGAGCTGTTTTTT.

A few counts support this clonotype. The J gene is TRBJ1-5, the V gene TRBV20-1; D may be TRBD1 (6 bases). Germline CDR1 DFQATT, CDR2 SNEGSKA (reference sequence). Trimming shortened V by 4 bases and J by 6 bases, and 16 bases separated the two germline ends. The CDR3 has 14 amino acids. The CDR3 bases are TGCAGTGCTATAGTGTCAGGGGCAACTCAGCCCCAGCATTTT. Protein product: CSAIVSGATQPQHF.

The V and J genes are TRBV4-3 and TRBJ2-5; no clear D. The CDR3 extends over 15 amino acids. The V and J ends lost 1 base and 2 bases respectively, with 11 bases between them. Looked up from germline, CDR1 is LGHNA and CDR2 is YSLEER. CDR3 sequence: CASSQVDGAQETQYF. DNA of the CDR3: TGCGCCAGCAGCCAAGTGGACGGCGCACAAGAGACCCAGTACTTC.

This clonotype was detected a few times. The chain is built from TRBV9 and TRBJ1-6, with D uncertain. Germline V gene data show CDR1 as SGDLS and CDR2 as YYNGEE. CDR3 length: 13 amino acids. V was pared by 0 bases and J by 7 bases, with 5 bases between. For the CDR3, the DNA is TGTGCCAGCAGCGTAGGTAAAAATTCACCCCTCCACTTT. Its translation: CASSVGKNSPLHF.

The chain employs TRBV9 and TRBJ1-6; D gene ambiguous. The CDR3 spans 12 residues. Germline-derived CDR1 and CDR2 are SGDLS and YYNGEE. V lost 1 base to trimming and J lost 13 bases, with 9 bases between them. The CDR3 region is CASSVTGRPLHF. The CDR3 bases are TGTGCCAGCAGCGTAACTGGCAGGCCCCTCCACTTT.

This clonotype came up once. The CDR3 DNA reads TGTGCCAGCAGAGCTCCGGGGGCGGCGCAGCCCCAGCATTTT. Amino acids: CASRAPGAAQPQHF. This chain links TRBV27 with TRBJ1-5, with a tentative D call TRBD1 (6 bases). Germline CDR1 and CDR2: MNHEY and SMNVEV (reference sequence). The CDR3 is 14 residues long. Deletions cut 6 bases from V and 7 bases from J, with 16 bases between.

This chain uses TRBV4-1 with TRBJ2-1, with TRBD2 as a possible D gene (5 bases). The CDR3 is 16 amino acids. Germline assignment: CDR1 MGHRA and CDR2 YSYEKL. V shed 0 bases and J shed 0 bases, with 9 bases lying between them. This chain's CDR3 is CASSQERGPSYNEQFF. For the CDR3, the DNA is TGCGCCAGCAGCCAAGAACGCGGGCCCTCCTACAATGAGCAGTTCTTC.

This clonotype was seen once. The J gene is TRBJ2-6, the V gene TRBV4-1; D is unclear. The CDR3 loop spans 14 amino acids. Trimming took 3 bases from V and 2 from J, leaving 5 bases between them. Germline V gene data show CDR1 as MGHRA and CDR2 as YSYEKL. The CDR3 bases are TGCGCCAGCAGCCATGACCCTGGGGCCAACGTCCTGACTTTC. Residues: CASSHDPGANVLTF.

To note about this clonotype: A much bigger clone sits one base away, suggesting this may be a read error. The chain combines TRBV4-3 with TRBJ2-5, with D uncertain. The CDR3 is 14 residues long. Germline V gene data show CDR1 as LGHNA and CDR2 as YSLEER. Trimming pared 1 base from V and 7 bases from J, leaving 13 bases between. CDR3 amino acids: CASSQGTDKGTQYF. Here the CDR3 DNA reads TGCGCCAGCAGCCAAGGAACTGATAAAGGGACCCAGTACTTC.

There are a few counts of this clonotype. The chain combines TRBV19 with TRBJ1-5; a possible D gene is TRBD1 (6 bases). Trimming removed 10 bases at V and 5 bases at J, with 21 bases between. Germline CDR1 reads LNHDA; CDR2 reads SQIVND (reference sequence). This CDR3 region has 15 residues. CDR3 DNA sequence: TGTGCCACCATAGACAGGTTTGGATCGCATCAGCCCCAGCATTTT. Amino acids: CATIDRFGSHQPQHF.

The V gene is TRBV20-1, the J gene TRBJ2-1, with TRBD2 matching 11 bases. The junction had 10 bases not matched to a gene; V was cut back by 3 bases and J by 9 bases. The CDR3 runs 15 residues. Germline-derived CDR1 and CDR2 are DFQATT and SNEGSKA (reference sequence). Here the CDR3 reads CSARSPLAGGSEQFF. As DNA, the CDR3 is TGCAGTGCTAGGAGCCCGCTAGCGGGGGGAAGTGAGCAGTTCTTC.

This chain links TRBV5-1 with TRBJ2-7, with unresolved D. CDR1 and CDR2 (germline): SGHRS, YFSETQ. The CDR3 has 12 residues. The V end lost 6 bases, the J end lost 7 bases, and 14 bases lay between the germline ends. CDR3 coding DNA: TGCGCCAGCAACCTGGGAAACAATGAGCAGTACTTC. As protein: CASNLGNNEQYF.

The rearrangement links TRBV20-1 to TRBJ2-5; possibly TRBD2 for D (6 bases). Germline V gives CDR1 DFQATT, CDR2 SNEGSKA (reference sequence). V lost 6 bases and J lost 11, with 19 bases in between. This CDR3 comprises 12 residues. DNA of the CDR3: TGCAGTGCAAGCCGCCGGGACTCTGAGCAGTACTTC. It encodes CSASRRDSEQYF.

The table lists this clonotype with many counts. The chain couples TRBV29-1 to TRBJ1-1, with no clear D. The CDR3 runs 13 residues. Per germline, CDR1 SQVTM and CDR2 ANQGSEA. V was clipped by 3 bases and J by 4 bases, with 12 bases between them. This CDR3 is CSVDGGQVTEAFF. In DNA form, the CDR3 reads TGCAGCGTTGATGGTGGCCAGGTCACTGAAGCTTTCTTT.

This clonotype was recorded a few times. The rearrangement links TRBV7-9 to TRBJ2-3; D not certain. The ends were cut back, 7 bases at V and 0 bases at J, with 8 bases in the middle. This CDR3 comprises 13 residues. Germline-derived CDR1 and CDR2 are SEHNR and FQNEAQ (reference sequence). CDR3: CASILSSTDTQYF. The CDR3, as DNA: TGTGCCAGCATCCTCTCCAGCACAGATACGCAGTATTTT.

The rearrangement uses TRBV10-3 and TRBJ1-1, with TRBD1 matching 9 bases. Per the germline V gene, CDR1 is ENHRY and CDR2 is SYGVKD. V dropped 6 bases and J dropped 6; count of bases not matched to a gene: 11. The CDR3 sequence is 15 residues long. CDR3 amino acids: CAIRGQGGGLAEAFF. The CDR3 bases are TGTGCCATCAGGGGACAGGGTGGGGGGCTCGCTGAAGCTTTCTTT.